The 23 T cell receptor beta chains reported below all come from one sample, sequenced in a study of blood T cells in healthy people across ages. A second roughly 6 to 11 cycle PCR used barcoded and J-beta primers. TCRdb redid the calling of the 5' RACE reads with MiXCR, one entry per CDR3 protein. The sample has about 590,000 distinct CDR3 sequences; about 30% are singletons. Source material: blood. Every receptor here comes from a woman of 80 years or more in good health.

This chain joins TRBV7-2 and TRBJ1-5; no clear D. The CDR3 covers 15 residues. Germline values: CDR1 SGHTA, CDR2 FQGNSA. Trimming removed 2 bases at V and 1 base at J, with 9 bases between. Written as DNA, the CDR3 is TGTGCCAGCAGCTTAAGTACAAAGAGCAATCAGCCCCAGCATTTT. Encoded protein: CASSLSTKSNQPQHF.

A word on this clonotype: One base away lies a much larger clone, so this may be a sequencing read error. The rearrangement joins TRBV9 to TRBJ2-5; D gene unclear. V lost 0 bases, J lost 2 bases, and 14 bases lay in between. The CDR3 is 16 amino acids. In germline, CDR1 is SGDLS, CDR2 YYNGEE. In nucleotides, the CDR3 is TGTGCCAGCAGCGTAGGGCTGGGGATGGAACAAGAGACCCAGTACTTC. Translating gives CASSVGLGMEQETQYF.

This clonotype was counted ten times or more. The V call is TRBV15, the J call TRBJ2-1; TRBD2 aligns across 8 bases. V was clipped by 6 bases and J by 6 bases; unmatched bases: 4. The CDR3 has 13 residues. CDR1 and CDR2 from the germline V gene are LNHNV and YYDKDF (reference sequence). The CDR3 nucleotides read TGTGCCACCAGGTTAGCGGGGTTCAATGAGCAGTTCTTC. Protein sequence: CATRLAGFNEQFF.

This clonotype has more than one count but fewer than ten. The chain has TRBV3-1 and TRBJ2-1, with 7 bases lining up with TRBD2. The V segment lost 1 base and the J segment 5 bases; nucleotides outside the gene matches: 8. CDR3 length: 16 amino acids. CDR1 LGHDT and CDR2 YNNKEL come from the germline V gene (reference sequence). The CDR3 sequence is CASSQGRAGIHNEQFF. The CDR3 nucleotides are TGTGCCAGCAGCCAAGGACGAGCGGGGATACACAATGAGCAGTTCTTC.

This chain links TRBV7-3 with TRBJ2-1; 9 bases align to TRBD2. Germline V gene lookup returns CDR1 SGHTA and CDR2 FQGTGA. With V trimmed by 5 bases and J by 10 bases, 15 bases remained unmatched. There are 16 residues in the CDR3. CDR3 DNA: TGTGCCAGCAGCCCCGGCGGGAGGGCCTCTACTGACGAGCAGTTCTTC. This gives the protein CASSPGGRASTDEQFF.

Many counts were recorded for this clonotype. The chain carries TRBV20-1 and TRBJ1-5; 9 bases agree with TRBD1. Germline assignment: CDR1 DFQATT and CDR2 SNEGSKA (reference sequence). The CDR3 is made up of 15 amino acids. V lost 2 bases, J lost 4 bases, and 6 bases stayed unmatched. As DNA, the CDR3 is TGCAGTGCTAGAACAGGACAGGGGAAAAATCAGCCCCAGCATTTT. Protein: CSARTGQGKNQPQHF.

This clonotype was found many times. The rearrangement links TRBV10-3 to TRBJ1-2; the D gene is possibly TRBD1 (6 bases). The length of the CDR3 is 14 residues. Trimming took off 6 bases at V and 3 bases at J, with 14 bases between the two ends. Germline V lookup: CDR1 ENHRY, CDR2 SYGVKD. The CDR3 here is CAIRPVGADYGYTF. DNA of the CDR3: TGTGCCATCAGGCCCGTGGGGGCAGACTATGGCTACACCTTC.

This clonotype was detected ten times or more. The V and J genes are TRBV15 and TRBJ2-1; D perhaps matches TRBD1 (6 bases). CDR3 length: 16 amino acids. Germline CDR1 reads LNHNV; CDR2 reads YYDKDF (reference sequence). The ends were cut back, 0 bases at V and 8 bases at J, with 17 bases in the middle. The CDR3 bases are TGTGCCACCAGCAGAGATTCCAACAGGGTAGGGGATGAGCAGTTCTTC. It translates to CATSRDSNRVGDEQFF.

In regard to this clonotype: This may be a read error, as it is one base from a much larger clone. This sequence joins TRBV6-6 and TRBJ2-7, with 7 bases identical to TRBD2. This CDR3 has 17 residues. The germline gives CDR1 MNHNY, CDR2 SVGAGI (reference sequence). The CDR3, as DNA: TGTGCCAACAGTTTGCGAAAGCCGGTAGCGGGCACCTACGAGCAGTACTTC. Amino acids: CANSLRKPVAGTYEQYF.

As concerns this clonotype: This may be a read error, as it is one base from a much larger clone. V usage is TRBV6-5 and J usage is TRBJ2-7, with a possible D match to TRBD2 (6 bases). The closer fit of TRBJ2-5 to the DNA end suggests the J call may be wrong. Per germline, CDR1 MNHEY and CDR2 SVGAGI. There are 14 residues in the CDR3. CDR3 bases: TGTGCCGGCAGTTACTTATCTGGGGGGGAGACCCAGTACTTC. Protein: CAGSYLSGGETQYF.

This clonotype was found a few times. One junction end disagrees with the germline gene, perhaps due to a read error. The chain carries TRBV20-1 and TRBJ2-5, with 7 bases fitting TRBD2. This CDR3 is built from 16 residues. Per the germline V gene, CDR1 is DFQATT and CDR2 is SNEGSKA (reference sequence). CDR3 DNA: TGCAGCGCTAGTCCCCCAGCGGGGTTCGTCTCGAATGAGCAGTACTTC. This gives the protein CSASPPAGFVSNEQYF.

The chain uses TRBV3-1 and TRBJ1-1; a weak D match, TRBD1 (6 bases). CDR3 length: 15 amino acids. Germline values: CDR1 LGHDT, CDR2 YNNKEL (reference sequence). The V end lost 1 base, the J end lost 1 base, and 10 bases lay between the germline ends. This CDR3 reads CASSQVQGPNTEAFF. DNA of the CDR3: TGTGCCAGCAGCCAAGTTCAGGGGCCGAACACTGAAGCTTTCTTT.

In nucleotides, the CDR3 is TGTGCCAGCAGCGAAGCGGGACAGGAAAAAAACATTCAGTACTTC. This sequence encodes CASSEAGQEKNIQYF. V and J are TRBV7-9 and TRBJ2-4; possible D gene TRBD1, 8 bases. The CDR3 has 15 amino acids. Germline CDR1 reads SEHNR; CDR2 reads FQNEAQ (reference sequence). Deletions cut 5 bases from V and 4 bases from J, with 15 bases between.

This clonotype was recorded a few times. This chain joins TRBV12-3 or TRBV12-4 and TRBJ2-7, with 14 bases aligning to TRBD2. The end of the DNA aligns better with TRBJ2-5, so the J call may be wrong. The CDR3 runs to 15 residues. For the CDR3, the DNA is TGTGCCTGCACCTTGGGGACTAGCGGGGGTGAGACCCAGTACTTC. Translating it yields CACTLGTSGGETQYF.

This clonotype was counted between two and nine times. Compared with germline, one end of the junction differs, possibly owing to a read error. The CDR3 region is CASRPTTGPNQPRHF. CDR3 coding DNA: TGTGCCAGCAGGCCAACGACAGGGCCCAATCAGCCCCGGCATTTT. The gene calls are TRBV7-2 and TRBJ1-5, with 7 bases that match TRBD1. The CDR3 runs 15 residues. The V gene's germline CDR1 is SGHTA and CDR2 FQGNSA.

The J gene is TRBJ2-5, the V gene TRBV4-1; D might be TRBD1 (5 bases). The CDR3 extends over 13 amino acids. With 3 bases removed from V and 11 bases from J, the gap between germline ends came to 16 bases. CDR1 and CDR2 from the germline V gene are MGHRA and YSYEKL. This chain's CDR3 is CASSQTRVTEQYF. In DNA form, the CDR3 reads TGCGCCAGCAGCCAGACCAGGGTAACTGAGCAGTACTTC.

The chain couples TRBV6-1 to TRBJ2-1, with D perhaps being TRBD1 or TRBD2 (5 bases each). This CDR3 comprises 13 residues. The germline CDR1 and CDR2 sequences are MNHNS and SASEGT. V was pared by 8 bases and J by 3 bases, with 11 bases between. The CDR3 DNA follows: TGTGCCAGCCGGGACCTGGGCTACAATGAGCAGTTCTTC. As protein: CASRDLGYNEQFF.

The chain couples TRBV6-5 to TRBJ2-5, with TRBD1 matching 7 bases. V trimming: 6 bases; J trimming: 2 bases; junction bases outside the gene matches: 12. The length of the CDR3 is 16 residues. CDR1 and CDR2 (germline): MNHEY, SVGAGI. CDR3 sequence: CASSRWTGTAQETQYF. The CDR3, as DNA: TGTGCCAGCAGCCGCTGGACTGGGACAGCTCAAGAGACCCAGTACTTC.

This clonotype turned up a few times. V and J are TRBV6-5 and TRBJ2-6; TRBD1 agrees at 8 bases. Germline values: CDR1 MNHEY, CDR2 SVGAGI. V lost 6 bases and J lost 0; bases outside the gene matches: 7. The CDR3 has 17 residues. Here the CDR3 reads CASRRRTGLSGANVLTF. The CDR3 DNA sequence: TGTGCCAGCAGGCGACGGACAGGGCTCTCTGGGGCCAACGTCCTGACTTTC.

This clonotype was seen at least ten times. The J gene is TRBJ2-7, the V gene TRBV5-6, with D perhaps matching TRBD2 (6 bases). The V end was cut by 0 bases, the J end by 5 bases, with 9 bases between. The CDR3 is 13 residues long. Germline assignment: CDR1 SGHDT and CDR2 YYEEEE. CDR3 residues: CASSLVGRNEQYF. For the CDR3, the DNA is TGTGCCAGCAGCTTGGTAGGGAGGAACGAGCAGTACTTC.

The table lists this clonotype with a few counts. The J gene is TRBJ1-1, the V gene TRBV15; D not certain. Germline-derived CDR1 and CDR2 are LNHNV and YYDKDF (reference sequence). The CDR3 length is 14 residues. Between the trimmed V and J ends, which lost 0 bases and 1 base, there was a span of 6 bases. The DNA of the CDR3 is TGTGCCACCAGCAGAGATCATGAGAACACTGAAGCTTTCTTT. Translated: CATSRDHENTEAFF.

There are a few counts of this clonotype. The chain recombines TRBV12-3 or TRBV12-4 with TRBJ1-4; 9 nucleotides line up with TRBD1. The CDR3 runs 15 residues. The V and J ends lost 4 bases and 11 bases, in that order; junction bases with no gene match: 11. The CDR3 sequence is CASSSLAPGQGKLFF. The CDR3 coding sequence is TGTGCCAGCAGTTCTTTGGCTCCGGGACAGGGTAAACTGTTTTTT.

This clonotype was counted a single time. This chain's CDR3 is CASSLGPAGVVNYEQYF. CDR3 nucleotides: TGTGCCAGCAGCTTAGGACCTGCAGGGGTTGTGAACTACGAGCAGTACTTC. This sequence joins TRBV11-2 and TRBJ2-7; tentatively, D is TRBD1 (6 bases). This CDR3 comprises 17 residues. Germline CDR1 reads SGHAT; CDR2 reads FQNNGV. With 1 base removed from V and 3 bases from J, the gap between germline ends came to 19 bases. Filled out from reference TRBV11-2 and TRBJ2-7, the complete variable domain reads EAGVAQSPRYKIIEKRQSVAFWCNPISGHATLYWYQQILGQGPKLLIQFQNNGVVDDSQLPKDRFSAERLKGVDSTLKIQPAKLEDSAVYLCASSLGPAGVVNYEQYFGPGTRLTVT.